What follows describes a single T cell receptor (beta chain). No antigen is known for it. Each of the donors was a healthy bone marrow donor. The data are from a study of cytomegalovirus exposure and HLA in healthy donors. Study observations and caveats: In vitro testing confirmed a few CMV-associated chains as specific for CMV antigens. In an earlier analysis, about 87% or about 30%: the productive usage of most TCR beta V segments. Other equally common chains were less clonally expanded than HLA-associated TCR beta chains, a later analysis showed.

The germline gives CDR1 MGHRA, CDR2 YSYEKL. There are 15 residues in the CDR3. Trimming removed 4 bases at V and 5 bases at J, with 17 bases between. In the PCR, 60 Vbeta and 13 Jbeta primers were used. Only in-frame clones appear in the TCRdb table, and some are missing; sequencing was by immunoSEQ multiplex PCR. The data contain roughly 90,000 clones, about four fifths of them seen just once; the ten biggest clones take up less than 8%. The sample was PBMCs. The sequence was collected from a man aged 25-40 years in good health and CMV-seronegative. The V and J genes are TRBV4-1 and TRBJ1-2; D is perhaps TRBD1 (6 bases). The CDR3 here is CASSPLQGSRYGYTF. The CDR3 DNA is TGCGCCAGCAGCCCCCTACAGGGTTCCCGGTATGGCTACACCTTC.